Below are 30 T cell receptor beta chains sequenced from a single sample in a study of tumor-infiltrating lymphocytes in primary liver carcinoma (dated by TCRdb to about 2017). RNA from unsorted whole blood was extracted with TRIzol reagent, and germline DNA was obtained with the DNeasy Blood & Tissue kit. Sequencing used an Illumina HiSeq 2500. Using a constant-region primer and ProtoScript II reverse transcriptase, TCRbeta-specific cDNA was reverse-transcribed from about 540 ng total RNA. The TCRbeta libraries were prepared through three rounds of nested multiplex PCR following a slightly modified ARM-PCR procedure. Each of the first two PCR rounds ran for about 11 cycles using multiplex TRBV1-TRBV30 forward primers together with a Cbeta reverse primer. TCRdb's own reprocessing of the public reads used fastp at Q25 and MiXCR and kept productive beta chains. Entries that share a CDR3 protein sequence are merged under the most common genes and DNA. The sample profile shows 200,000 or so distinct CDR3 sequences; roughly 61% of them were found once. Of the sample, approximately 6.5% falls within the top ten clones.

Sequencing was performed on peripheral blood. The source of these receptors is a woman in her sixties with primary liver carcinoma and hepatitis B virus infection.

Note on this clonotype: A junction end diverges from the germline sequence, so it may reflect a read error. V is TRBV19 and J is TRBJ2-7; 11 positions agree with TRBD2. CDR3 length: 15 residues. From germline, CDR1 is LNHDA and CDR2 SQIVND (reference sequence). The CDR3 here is CASSASWTSGYEQYF. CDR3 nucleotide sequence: TGCGCCAGTAGTGCCTCCTGGACTAGCGGGTACGAGCAGTACTTC.

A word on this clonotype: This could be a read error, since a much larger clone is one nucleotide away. The CDR3 is CASGTSGDNEQFF. The CDR3 DNA follows: TGTGCCAGCGGGACTAGCGGAGACAATGAGCAGTTCTTC. The rearrangement joins TRBV12-3 or TRBV12-4 to TRBJ2-1; TRBD2 matches 11 bases. V was pared by 8 bases and J by 5 bases, with 2 bases of the junction left unmatched. The CDR3 is 13 residues long.

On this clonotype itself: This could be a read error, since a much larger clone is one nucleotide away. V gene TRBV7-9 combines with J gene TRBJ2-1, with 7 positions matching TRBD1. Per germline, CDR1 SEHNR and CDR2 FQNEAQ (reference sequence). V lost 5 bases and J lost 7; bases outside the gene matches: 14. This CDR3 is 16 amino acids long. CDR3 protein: CASSPTAGTAKNEQFF. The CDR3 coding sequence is TGTGCCAGCAGCCCTACCGCCGGGACAGCGAAGAATGAGCAGTTCTTC.

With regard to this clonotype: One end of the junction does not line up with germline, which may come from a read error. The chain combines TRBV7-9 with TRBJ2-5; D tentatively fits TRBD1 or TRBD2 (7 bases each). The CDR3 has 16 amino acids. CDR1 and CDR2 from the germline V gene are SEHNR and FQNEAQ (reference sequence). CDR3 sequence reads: CASSLRPVGDSGTLYF. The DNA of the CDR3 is TGTGCCAGCAGCTTAAGGCCAGTTGGGGACAGCGGGACCCTGTACTTC.

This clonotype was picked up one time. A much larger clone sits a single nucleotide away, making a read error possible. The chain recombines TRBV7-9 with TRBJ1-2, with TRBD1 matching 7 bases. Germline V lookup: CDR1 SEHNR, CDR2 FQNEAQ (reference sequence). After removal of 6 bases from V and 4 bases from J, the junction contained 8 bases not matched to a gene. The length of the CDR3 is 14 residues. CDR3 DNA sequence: TGTGCCAGCAGTGGGGGACAGAGATTCTATGGCTACACCTTC. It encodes CASSGGQRFYGYTF.

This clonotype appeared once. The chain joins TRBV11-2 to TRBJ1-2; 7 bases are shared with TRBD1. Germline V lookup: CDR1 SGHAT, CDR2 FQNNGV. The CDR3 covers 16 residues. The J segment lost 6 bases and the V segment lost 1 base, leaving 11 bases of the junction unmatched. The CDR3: CASSLVRGIGLHGYTF. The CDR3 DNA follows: TGTGCCAGCAGCTTAGTCAGGGGGATTGGTTTACATGGCTACACCTTC.

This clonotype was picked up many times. The CDR3 coding sequence is TGTGCCAGCAGCTTGGTGGGGGGTGGCACTGAAGCTTTCTTT. Translation: CASSLVGGGTEAFF. This chain connects TRBV7-9 to TRBJ1-1; D possibly corresponds to TRBD1 (5 bases). The CDR3 has 14 residues. CDR1 is SEHNR, CDR2 FQNEAQ, per germline (reference sequence). V was pared by 3 bases and J by 4 bases, with 12 bases between.

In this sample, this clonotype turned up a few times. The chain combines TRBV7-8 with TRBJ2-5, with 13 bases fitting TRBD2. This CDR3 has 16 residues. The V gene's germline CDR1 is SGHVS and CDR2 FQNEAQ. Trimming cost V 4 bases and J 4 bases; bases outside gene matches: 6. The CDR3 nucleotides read TGTGCCAGCAGCTCGACACGACTAGCGGGAGGAGAGACCCAGTACTTC. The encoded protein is CASSSTRLAGGETQYF.

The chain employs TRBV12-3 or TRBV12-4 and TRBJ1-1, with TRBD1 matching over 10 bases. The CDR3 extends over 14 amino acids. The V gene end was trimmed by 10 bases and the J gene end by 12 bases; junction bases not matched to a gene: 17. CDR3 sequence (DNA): TGTGCCACCAGAATGACCGGGACAGGGGCCGTATCTTTCTTT. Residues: CATRMTGTGAVSFF.

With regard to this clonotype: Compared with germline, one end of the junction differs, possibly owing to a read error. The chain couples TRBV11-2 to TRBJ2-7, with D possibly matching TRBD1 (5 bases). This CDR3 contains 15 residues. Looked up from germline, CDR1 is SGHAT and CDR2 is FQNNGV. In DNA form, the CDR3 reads TGTGCCATCAGCTCTAAAGCAGGGCGGACCTACGAACAGTACTTC. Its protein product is CAISSKAGRTYEQYF.

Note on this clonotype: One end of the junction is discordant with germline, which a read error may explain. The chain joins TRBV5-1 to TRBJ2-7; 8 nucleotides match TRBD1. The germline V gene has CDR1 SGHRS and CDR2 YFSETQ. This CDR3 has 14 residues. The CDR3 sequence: CANSFFGQGYEQYF. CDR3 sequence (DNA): TGCGCCAACAGCTTCTTTGGACAGGGCTACGAGCAGTACTTC.

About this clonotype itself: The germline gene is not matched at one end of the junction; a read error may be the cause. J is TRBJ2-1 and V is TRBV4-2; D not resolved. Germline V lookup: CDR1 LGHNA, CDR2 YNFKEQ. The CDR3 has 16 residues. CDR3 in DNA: TGTGCCAGTAGCCAAGGAGTTGTTGGCTCCTACAATGAGCAGTTCTTC. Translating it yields CASSQGVVGSYNEQFF.

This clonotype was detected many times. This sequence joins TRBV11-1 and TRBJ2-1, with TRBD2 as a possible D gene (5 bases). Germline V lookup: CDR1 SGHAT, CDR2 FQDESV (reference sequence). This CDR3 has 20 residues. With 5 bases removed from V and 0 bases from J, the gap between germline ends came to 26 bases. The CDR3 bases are TGTGCCAGCAGCCTGAGGGCCGGACCCCATCCAAGTAACTCCTACAATGAGCAGTTCTTC. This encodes CASSLRAGPHPSNSYNEQFF.

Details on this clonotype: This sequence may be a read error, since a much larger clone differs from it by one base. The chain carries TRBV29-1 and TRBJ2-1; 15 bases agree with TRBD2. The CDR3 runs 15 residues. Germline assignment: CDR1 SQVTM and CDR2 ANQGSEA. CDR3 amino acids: CIVVYGTSGRIEQFF. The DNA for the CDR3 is TGCATCGTAGTCTACGGGACTAGCGGGAGGATTGAGCAGTTCTTC.

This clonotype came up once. The DNA for the CDR3 is TGTGCCAGCAGCCTGGGACACGGGGCTTACGAGCAGTACTTC. Its translation: CASSLGHGAYEQYF. The chain uses TRBV13 and TRBJ2-7; perhaps TRBD1 as D (6 bases). CDR1 and CDR2 from the germline V gene are PRHDT and FYEKMQ (reference sequence). CDR3 length: 14 amino acids. V dropped 5 bases and J dropped 4 bases, with 15 bases sitting between them.

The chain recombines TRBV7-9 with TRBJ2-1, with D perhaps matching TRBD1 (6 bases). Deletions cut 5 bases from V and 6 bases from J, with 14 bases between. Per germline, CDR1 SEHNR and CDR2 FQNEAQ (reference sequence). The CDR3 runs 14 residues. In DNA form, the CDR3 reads TGTGCCAGCAGCGTAAACAGGGAGAGCAATGAGCAGTTCTTC. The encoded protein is CASSVNRESNEQFF.

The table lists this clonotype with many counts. Written as DNA, the CDR3 is TGCGCCCCACGCGGGGAGCTGTTTTTT. Encoded protein: CAPRGELFF. The chain links TRBV23-1 to TRBJ2-2; D is undetermined. TRBV23-1 is an open reading frame, and its role is uncertain. Trimming took off 11 bases at V and 7 bases at J, with 5 bases between the two ends. CDR3 length: 9 residues.

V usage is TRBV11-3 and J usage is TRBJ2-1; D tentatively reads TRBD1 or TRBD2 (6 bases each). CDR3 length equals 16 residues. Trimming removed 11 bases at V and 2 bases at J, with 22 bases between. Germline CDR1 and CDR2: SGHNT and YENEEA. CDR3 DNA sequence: TGTGCCTGCAACTTAGTCTCAAGGGGGGCCTACAATGAGCAGTTCTTC. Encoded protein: CACNLVSRGAYNEQFF.

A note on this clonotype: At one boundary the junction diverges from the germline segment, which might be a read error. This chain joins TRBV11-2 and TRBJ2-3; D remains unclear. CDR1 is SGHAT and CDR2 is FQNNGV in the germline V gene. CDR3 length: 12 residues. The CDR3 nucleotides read TGTGTCAGCAGCTTCGTTACAGATACGCAGTATTTT. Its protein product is CVSSFVTDTQYF. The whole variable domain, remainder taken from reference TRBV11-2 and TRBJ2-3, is EAGVAQSPRYKIIEKRQSVAFWCNPISGHATLYWYQQILGQGPKLLIQFQNNGVVDDSQLPKDRFSAERLKGVDSTLKIQPAKLEDSAVYLCVSSFVTDTQYFGPGTRLTVL.

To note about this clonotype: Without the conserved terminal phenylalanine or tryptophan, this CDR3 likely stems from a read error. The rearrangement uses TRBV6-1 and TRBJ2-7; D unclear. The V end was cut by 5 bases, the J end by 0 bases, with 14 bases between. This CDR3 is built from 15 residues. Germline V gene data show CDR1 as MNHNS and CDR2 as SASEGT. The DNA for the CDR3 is TGTGCCAGCAGTTTAGGCGGCTCTAGCTCCTACGAGCAGTACTTG. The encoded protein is CASSLGGSSSYEQYL.

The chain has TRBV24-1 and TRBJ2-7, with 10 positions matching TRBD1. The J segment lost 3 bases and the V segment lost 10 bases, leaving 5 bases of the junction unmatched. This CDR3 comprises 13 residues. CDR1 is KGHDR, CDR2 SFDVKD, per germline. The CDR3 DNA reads TGTGCCACTGGACGGACAGGGGGCTACGAGCAGTACTTC. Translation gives CATGRTGGYEQYF.

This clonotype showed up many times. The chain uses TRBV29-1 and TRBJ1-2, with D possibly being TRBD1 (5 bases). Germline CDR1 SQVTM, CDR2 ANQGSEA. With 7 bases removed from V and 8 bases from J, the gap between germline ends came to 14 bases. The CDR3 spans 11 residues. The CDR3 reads CSAPGLGGYTF. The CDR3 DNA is TGCAGCGCCCCAGGGTTAGGCGGCTACACCTTC. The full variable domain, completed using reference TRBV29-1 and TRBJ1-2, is SAVISQKPSRDICQRGTSLTIQCQVDSQVTMMFWYRQQPGQSLTLIATANQGSEATYESGFVIDKFPISRPNLTFSTLTVSNMSPEDSSIYLCSAPGLGGYTFGSGTRLTVV.

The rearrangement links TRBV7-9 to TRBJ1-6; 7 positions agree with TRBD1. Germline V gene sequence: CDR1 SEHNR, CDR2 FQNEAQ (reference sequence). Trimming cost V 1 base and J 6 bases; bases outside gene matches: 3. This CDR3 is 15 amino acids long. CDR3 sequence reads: CASSLGDSPNSPLHF. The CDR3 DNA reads TGTGCCAGCAGCTTAGGGGACAGCCCTAATTCACCCCTCCACTTT.

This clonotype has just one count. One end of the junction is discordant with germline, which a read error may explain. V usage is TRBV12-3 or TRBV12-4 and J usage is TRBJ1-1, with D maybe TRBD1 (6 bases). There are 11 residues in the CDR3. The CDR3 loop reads CTSSLDGGAFF. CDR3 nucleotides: TGTACCAGCAGTTTGGACGGGGGGGCTTTTTTT.

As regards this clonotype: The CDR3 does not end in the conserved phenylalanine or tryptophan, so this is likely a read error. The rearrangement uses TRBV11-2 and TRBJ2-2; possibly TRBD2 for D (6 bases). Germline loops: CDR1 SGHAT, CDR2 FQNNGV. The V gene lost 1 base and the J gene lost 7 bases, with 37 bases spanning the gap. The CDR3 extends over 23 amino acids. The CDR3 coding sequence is TGTGCCAGCAGCTTAGTGCCCCCCACTCCGGGAGAGGGGCTGTTGTTGGAAAGCGGGGAGCTGTTTTCT. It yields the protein CASSLVPPTPGEGLLLESGELFS.

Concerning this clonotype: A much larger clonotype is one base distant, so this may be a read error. This CDR3 reads CASSLISKGSRETQYF. CDR3 in DNA: TGTGCCAGCAGTTTAATATCGAAAGGGAGTAGAGAGACCCAGTACTTC. This chain connects TRBV28 to TRBJ2-5; tentatively, D is TRBD2 (5 bases). The V end lost 2 bases, the J end lost 4 bases, and 17 bases lay between the germline ends. CDR1 is MDHEN, CDR2 SYDVKM, per germline. The CDR3 contains 16 residues.

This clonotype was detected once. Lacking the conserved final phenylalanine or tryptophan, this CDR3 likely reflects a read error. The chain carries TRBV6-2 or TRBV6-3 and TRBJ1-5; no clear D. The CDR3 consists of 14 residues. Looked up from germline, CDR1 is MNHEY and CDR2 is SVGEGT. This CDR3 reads CASSRSYSDQPQHL. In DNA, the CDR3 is TGTGCCAGCAGTCGATCCTATAGCGATCAGCCCCAGCATCTT.

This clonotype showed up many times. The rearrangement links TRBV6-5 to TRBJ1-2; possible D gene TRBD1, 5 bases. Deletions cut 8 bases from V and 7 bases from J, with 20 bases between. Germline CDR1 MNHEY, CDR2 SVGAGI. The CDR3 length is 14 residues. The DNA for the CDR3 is TGTGCCAGCTCATTGGGACGGAAAACCCTTGGCTACACCTTC. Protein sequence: CASSLGRKTLGYTF.

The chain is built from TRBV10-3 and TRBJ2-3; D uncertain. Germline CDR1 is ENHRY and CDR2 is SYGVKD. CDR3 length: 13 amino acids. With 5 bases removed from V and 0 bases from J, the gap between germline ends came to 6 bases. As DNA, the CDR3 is TGTGCCATCAGTACTATGAGCACAGATACGCAGTATTTT. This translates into CAISTMSTDTQYF.

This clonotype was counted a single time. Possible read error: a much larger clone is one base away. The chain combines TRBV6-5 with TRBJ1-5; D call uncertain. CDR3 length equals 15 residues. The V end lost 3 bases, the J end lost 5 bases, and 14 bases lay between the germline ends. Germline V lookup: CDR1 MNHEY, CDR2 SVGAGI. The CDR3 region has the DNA TGTGCCAGCAGTTATGGGCGGGGATCCCATCAGCCCCAGCATTTT. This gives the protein CASSYGRGSHQPQHF.